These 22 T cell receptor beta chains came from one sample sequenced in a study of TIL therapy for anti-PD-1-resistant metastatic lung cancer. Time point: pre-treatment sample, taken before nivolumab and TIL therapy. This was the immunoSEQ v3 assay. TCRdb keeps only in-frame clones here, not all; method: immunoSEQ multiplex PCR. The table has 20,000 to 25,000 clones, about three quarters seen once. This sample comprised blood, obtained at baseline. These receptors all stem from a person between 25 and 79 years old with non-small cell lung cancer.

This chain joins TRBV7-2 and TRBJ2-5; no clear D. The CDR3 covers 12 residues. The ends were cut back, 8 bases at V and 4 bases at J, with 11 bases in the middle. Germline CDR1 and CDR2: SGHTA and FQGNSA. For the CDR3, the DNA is TGTGCCAGCGCCCTATTGTCAGAGACCCAGTACTTC. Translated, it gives CASALLSETQYF. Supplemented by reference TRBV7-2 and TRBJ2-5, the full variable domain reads GAGVSQSPSNKVTEKGKDVELRCDPISGHTALYWYRQSLGQGLEFLIYFQGNSAPDKSGLPSDRFSAERTGGSVSTLTIQRTQQEDSAVYLCASALLSETQYFGPGTRLLVL.

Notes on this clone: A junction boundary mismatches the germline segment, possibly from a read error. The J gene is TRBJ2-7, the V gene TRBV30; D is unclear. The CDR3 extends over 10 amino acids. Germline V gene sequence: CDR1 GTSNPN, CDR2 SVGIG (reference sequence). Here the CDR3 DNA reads TGTGCCTGGATAGGTGCTAACTTTCTTTTC. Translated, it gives CAWIGANFLF. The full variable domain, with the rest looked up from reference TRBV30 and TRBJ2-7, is SQTIHQWPATLVQPVGSPLSLECTVEGTSNPNLYWYRQAAGRGLQLLFYSVGIGQISSEVPQNLSASRPQDRQFILSSKKLLLSDSGFYLCAWIGANFLFGPGTRLTVT.

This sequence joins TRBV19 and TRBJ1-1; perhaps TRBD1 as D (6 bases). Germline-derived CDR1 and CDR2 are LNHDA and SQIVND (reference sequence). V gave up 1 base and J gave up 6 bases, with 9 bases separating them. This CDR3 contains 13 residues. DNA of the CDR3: TGTGCCAGTAGTATAGGGGGGGGCGCTGAAGCTTTCTTT. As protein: CASSIGGGAEAFF.

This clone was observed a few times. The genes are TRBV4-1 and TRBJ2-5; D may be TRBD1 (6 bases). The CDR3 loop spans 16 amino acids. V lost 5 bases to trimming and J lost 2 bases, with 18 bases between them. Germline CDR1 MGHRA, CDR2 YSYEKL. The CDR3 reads CASSKLSGTSQETQYF. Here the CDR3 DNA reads TGCGCCAGCAGCAAACTCTCTGGGACATCTCAAGAGACCCAGTACTTC.

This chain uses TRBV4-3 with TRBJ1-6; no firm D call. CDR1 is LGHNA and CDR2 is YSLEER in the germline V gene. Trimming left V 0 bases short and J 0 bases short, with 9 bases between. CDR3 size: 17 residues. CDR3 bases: TGCGCCAGCAGCCAAGAATACGGGAGCTCCTATAATTCACCCCTCCACTTT. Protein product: CASSQEYGSSYNSPLHF.

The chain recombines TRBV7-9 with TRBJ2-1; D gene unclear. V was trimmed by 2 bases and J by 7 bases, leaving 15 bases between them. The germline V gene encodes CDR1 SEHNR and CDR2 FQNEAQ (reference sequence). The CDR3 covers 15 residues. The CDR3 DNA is TGTGCCAGCAGCTTAAAGTCCGGCGACCCAAATGAGCAGTTCTTC. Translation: CASSLKSGDPNEQFF.

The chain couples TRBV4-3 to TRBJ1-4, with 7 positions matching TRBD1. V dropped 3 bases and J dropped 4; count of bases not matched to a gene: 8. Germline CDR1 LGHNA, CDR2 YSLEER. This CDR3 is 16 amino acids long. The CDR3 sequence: CASSQKPGQNNEKLFF. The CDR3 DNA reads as TGCGCCAGCAGCCAGAAACCGGGACAGAATAATGAAAAACTGTTTTTT.

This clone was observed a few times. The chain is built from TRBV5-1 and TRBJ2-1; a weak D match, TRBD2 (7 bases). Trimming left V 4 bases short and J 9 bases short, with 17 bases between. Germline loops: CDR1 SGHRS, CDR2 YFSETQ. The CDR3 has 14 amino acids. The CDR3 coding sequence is TGCGCCAGCAGCCCCGAGGGGGGGGGCGGTGAGCAGTTCTTC. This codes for CASSPEGGGGEQFF.

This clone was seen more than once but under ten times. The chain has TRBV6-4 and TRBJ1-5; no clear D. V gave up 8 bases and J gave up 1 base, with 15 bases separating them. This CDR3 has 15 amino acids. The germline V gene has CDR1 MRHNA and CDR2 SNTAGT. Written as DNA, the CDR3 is TGTGCCAGCCCCCGGGGAATTGAGAGCAATCAGCCCCAGCATTTT. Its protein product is CASPRGIESNQPQHF.

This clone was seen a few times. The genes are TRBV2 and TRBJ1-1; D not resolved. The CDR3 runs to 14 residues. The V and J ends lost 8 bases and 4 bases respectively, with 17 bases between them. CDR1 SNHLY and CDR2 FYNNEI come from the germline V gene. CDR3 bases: TGTGCCAGCCAGCAGAGTACGGTGGGCACTGAAGCTTTCTTT. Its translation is CASQQSTVGTEAFF.

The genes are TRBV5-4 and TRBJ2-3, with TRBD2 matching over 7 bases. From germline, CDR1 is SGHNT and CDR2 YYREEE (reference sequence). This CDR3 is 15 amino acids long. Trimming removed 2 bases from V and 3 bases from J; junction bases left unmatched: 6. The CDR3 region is CASSFGGGTTDTQYF. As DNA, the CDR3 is TGTGCCAGCAGCTTCGGGGGAGGGACGACAGATACGCAGTATTTT.

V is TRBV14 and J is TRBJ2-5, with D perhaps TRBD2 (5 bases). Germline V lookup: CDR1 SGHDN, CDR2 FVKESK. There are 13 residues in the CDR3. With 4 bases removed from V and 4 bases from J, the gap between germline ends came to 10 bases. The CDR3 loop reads CASSLGLRETQYF. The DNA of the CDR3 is TGTGCCAGCAGCCTCGGACTCCGAGAGACCCAGTACTTC.

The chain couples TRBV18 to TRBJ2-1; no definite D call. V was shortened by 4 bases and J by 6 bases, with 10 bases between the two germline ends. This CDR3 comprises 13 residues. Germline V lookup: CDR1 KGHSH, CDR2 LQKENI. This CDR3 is CASSQASGNEQFF. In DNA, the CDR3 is TGTGCCAGCTCACAGGCAAGTGGCAATGAGCAGTTCTTC.

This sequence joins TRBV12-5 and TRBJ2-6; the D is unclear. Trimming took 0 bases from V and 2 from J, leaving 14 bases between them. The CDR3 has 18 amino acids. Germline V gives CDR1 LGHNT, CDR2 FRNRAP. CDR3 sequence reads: CASGLVLPPSTGANVLTF. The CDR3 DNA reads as TGTGCTAGTGGTTTGGTACTTCCCCCATCGACTGGGGCCAACGTCCTGACTTTC.

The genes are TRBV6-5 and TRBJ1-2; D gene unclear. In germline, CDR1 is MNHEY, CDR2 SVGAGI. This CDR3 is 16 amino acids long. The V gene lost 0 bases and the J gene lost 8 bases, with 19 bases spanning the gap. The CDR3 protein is CASSYSGGGGSSGYTF. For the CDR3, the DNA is TGTGCCAGCAGTTACTCAGGTGGCGGCGGGAGTTCGGGCTACACCTTC.

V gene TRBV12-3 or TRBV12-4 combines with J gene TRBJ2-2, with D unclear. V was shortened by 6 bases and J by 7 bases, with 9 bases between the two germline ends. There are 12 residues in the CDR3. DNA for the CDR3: TGTGCCAGCAGCCCGGAGAGCGGGGAGCTGTTTTTT. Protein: CASSPESGELFF.

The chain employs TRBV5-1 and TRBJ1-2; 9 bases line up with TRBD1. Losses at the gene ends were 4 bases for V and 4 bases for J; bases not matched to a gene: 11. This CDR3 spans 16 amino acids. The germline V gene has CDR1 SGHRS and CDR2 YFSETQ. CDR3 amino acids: CASSRNFGQGIYGYTF. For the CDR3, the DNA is TGCGCCAGCAGCCGTAATTTCGGACAGGGGATCTATGGCTACACCTTC. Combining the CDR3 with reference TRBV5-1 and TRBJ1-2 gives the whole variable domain KAGVTQTPRYLIKTRGQQVTLSCSPISGHRSVSWYQQTPGQGLQFLFEYFSETQRNKGNFPGRFSGRQFSNSRSEMNVSTLELGDSALYLCASSRNFGQGIYGYTFGSGTRLTVV.

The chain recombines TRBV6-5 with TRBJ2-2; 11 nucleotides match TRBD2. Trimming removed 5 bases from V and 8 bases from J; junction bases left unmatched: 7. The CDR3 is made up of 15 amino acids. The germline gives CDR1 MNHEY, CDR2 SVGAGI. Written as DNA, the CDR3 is TGTGCCAGCAGTCAGACTAGCGGGGAGCCAGGGGAGCTGTTTTTT. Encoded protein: CASSQTSGEPGELFF.

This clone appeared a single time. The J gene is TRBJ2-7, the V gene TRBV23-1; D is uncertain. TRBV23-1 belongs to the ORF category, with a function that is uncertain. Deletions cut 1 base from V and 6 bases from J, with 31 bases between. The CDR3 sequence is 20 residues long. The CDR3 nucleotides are TGCGCCAGCAGTCAATTTTGCGGTCCGACCCCGTCCACCCCCCGGCTCGAGCAGTACGTC. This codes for CASSQFCGPTPSTPRLEQYV.

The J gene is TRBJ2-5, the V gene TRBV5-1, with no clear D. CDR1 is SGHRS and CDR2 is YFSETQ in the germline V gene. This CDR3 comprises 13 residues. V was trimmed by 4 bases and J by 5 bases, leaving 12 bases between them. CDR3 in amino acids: CASSALTRETQYF. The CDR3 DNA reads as TGCGCCAGCAGCGCCCTGACACGCGAGACCCAGTACTTC.

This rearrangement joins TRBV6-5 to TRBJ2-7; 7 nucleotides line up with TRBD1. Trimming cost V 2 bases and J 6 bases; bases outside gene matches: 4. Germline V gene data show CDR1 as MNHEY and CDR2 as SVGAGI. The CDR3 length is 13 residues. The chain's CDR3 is CASSYNRDSEQYF. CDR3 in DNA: TGTGCCAGCAGTTACAACAGGGACAGCGAGCAGTACTTC.

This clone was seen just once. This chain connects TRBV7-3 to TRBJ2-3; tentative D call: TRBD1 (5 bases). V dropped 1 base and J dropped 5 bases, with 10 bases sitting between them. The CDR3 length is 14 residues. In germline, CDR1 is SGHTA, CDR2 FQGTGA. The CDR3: CASSLKGREDTQYF. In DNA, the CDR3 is TGTGCCAGCAGCTTAAAGGGCAGGGAAGATACGCAGTATTTT.